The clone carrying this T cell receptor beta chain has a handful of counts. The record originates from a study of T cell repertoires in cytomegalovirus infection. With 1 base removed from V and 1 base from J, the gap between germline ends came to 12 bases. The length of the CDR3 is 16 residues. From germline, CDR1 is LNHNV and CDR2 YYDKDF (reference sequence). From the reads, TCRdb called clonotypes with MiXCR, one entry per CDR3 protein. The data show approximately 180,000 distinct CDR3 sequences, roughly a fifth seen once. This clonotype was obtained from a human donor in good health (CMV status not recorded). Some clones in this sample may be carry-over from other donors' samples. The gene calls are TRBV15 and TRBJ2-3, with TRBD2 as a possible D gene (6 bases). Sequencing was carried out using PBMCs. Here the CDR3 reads CATSRALGGGTDTQYF. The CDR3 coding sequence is TGTGCCACCAGCAGAGCGCTTGGCGGGGGCACAGATACGCAGTATTTT.